This T cell receptor (beta chain) stems from a study of blood T cell repertoires in COVID-19. Overall study: Sites in the United States, Italy and Spain provided acute and convalescent COVID-19 samples. Nucleic acid was either cDNA or gDNA, and it came from T cells, B-cell-depleted T cells, or PBMCs.

Germline CDR1 reads MNHEY; CDR2 reads SVGAGI. V was clipped by 0 bases and J by 9 bases, with 7 bases between them. CDR3 length: 12 amino acids. In the original analysis: Amplification from reference gene primers served as the basis for estimated nucleated cell counts. This table comes from immunoSEQ multiplex PCR, and its TCRdb copy is limited to in-frame clones, with some not included. That table furnishes V, J and clone size, whereas the DNA furnished D and trimming. Among about 89,000 clones, around 72% were seen once, and the ten largest hold approximately 15%. This receptor was taken from a woman of 80 years or more with acute or convalescent COVID-19. Sequencing was done on a sample of peripheral blood. The V gene is TRBV6-5, the J gene TRBJ2-3; D might be TRBD2 (6 bases). Here the CDR3 DNA reads TGTGCCAGCAGTTACTCCGGGGGAACGCAGTATTTT. It specifies CASSYSGGTQYF.